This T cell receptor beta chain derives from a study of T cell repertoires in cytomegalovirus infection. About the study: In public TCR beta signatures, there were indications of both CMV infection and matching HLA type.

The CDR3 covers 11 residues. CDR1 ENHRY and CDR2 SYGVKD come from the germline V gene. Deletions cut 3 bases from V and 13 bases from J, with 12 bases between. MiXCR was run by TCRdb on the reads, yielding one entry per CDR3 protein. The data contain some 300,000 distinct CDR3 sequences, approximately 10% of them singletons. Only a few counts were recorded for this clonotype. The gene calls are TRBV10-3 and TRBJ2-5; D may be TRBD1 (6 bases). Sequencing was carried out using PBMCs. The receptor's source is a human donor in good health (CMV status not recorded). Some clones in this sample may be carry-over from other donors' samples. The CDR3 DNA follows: TGTGCCATCAGTGAAGGCAGGGGAAGGTACTTC. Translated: CAISEGRGRYF.